A single sample is the source of the 30 T cell receptor beta chains below, sequenced in a study of CD8+ T cells in alopecia areata. Once RNA had been extracted, it was reverse transcribed into cDNA to act as the sequencing template. Produced via immunoSEQ multiplex PCR; TCRdb's table is partial and in-frame only. There are more than 90,000 clones in the sample, none observed a single time. The sequenced sample was lesional skin. The receptors stem from a C3H/HeJ mouse with alopecia areata. For the strain, the MHC haplotype given is H2-k.

A word on this clone: The listed genes are named as in mouse. The CDR3 end is not reached by the read, which stops 4 residues before it; the germline J gene fills it in. V gene TRBV19 combines with J gene TRBJ1-4; TRBD1 matches at 7 bases. With 0 bases clipped from V and 4 bases from J, the junction kept 3 bases outside the gene matches. This CDR3 is built from 15 residues. Germline V gene sequence: CDR1 FNHDT, CDR2 SITEND (reference sequence). The part of the CDR3 DNA that was read is TGTGCCAGCAGTATAGGGTCAGGGGGCAACGAA. Protein sequence: CASSIGSGGNE. From start to end, the CDR3 is CASSIGSGGNERLFF.

This clone was seen many times. Gene names and germline match the mouse. Coverage ceases 4 residues before the CDR3 finishes, and the germline J gene fills in the end. This chain joins TRBV13-3 and TRBJ2-7, with TRBD2 matching over 7 bases. This CDR3 is built from 13 residues. Germline V gene sequence: CDR1 NNHDY, CDR2 SYVADS. The CDR3 sequence is CASSARLGYEQYF. The DNA read from the CDR3 is TGTGCCAGCAGTGCCAGACTGGGATAT.

This clone occurred a few times. Here the gene names and germline are mouse. The read ends 4 residues shy of where the CDR3 ends; the end is completed using the germline J gene. The chain is built from TRBV17 and TRBJ2-2; maybe TRBD1 (6 bases). V dropped 7 bases and J dropped 1 base, with 13 bases sitting between them. Germline values: CDR1 MNHDT, CDR2 YYDKIL. This CDR3 has 15 amino acids. CDR3 sequence: CASISGRGNTGQLYF. Partial CDR3 DNA: TGTGCTAGCATCAGCGGCAGGGGAAACACCGGG. Full variable domain (outside the CDR3, taken from reference TRBV17 and TRBJ2-2): DTTVKQNPRYKLARVGKPVNLICSQTMNHDTMYWYQKKPNQAPKLLLFYYDKILNREADTFEKFQSSRPNNSFCSLYIGSAGLEYSAMYLCASISGRGNTGQLYFGEGSKLTVL.

This clone was counted only a few times. Gene labels here are mouse ones. The missing CDR3 end, 4 residues past where the read stops, is filled in from the germline J gene. The chain links TRBV13-3 to TRBJ2-2, with 8 nucleotides matching TRBD1. The V gene end was trimmed by 3 bases and the J gene end by 5 bases; junction bases not matched to a gene: 3. The CDR3 spans 14 residues. Per germline, CDR1 NNHDY and CDR2 SYVADS. CDR3 loop: CASSGQGRTGQLYF. The DNA read from the CDR3 is TGTGCCAGCAGTGGACAGGGGAGGACCGGG.

As for this clone: The gene names here belong to mouse. The missing CDR3 end, 4 residues past where the read stops, is filled in from the germline J gene. This chain uses TRBV14 with TRBJ1-4; possibly TRBD1 for D (6 bases). The germline CDR1 and CDR2 sequences are SGHDT and FRDEAV. V lost 2 bases to trimming and J lost 1 base, with 9 bases between them. The CDR3 has 15 residues. Incomplete CDR3 DNA: TGTGCCAGCAGTTTGGGGACAACTTCCAACGAA. It specifies CASSLGTTSNE. The full CDR3 reads CASSLGTTSNERLFF. Drawing the rest from reference TRBV14 and TRBJ1-4, the complete variable domain is EAGVTQSPRYAVLQEGQAVSFWCDPISGHDTLYWYQQPRDQGPQLLVYFRDEAVIDNSQLPSDRFSAVRPKGTNSTLKIQSAKQGDTATYLCASSLGTTSNERLFFGHGTKLSVL.

On this clone: The listed genes are named as in mouse. The missing CDR3 end, 4 residues past where the read stops, is filled in from the germline J gene. V is TRBV13-3 and J is TRBJ1-1, with D possibly matching TRBD1 (6 bases). The V end was cut by 5 bases, the J end by 0 bases, with 11 bases between. This CDR3 region has 14 residues. The germline V gene encodes CDR1 NNHDY and CDR2 SYVADS. The sequenced part of the CDR3 DNA is TGTGCCAGCAGAAGGGGACACTCAAACACA. Protein sequence: CASRRGHSNT. The complete CDR3 protein is CASRRGHSNTEVFF.

This clone has more than one count but fewer than ten. Mouse gene names apply. The read ends 4 residues early relative to the CDR3; the germline J gene fills the gap. V is TRBV1 and J is TRBJ2-5; 7 nucleotides align to TRBD2. J gave up 2 bases and V 2 bases, and 4 bases lay outside the gene matches. There are 15 residues in the CDR3. Germline CDR1 NSQYPW, CDR2 LRSPGD (reference sequence). CDR3 protein: CTCSAQGLLQDTQYF. The sequenced CDR3 bases are TGCACCTGCAGTGCACAGGGACTGCTCCAAGAC.

Points on this clone: Any gene name here is a mouse gene name. The read comes to an end 4 residues before the CDR3 does, leaving the germline J gene to fill in the end. V gene TRBV13-3 combines with J gene TRBJ2-5, with a tentative D call TRBD1 (6 bases). The CDR3 contains 16 residues. Trimming stripped 5 bases from V and 1 base from J, with 17 bases between. Germline V lookup: CDR1 NNHDY, CDR2 SYVADS. The covered CDR3 bases are TGTGCCAGCAGCCCTTACAGGGAGGGAGACCAAGAC. Residues: CASSPYREGDQD. The CDR3 as a whole reads CASSPYREGDQDTQYF.

Concerning this clone: Gene labels here are mouse ones. Coverage ceases 4 residues before the CDR3 finishes, and the germline J gene fills in the end. This rearrangement joins TRBV1 to TRBJ2-4, with TRBD1 identical over 7 bases. This CDR3 comprises 12 residues. CDR1 is NSQYPW and CDR2 is LRSPGD in the germline V gene (reference sequence). CDR3 DNA (partial): TGCACCTGCAGTGTGACAGGGAAC. It encodes CTCSVTGN. The CDR3 reads in full as CTCSVTGNTLYF.

This clone appeared a few times. Gene names refer to mouse genes. The read terminates 4 residues before the CDR3 end, so the remaining end is supplied by the germline J gene. The chain combines TRBV13-3 with TRBJ2-4; the match to TRBD1 covers 7 bases. CDR3 length: 14 amino acids. Trimming at V came to 6 bases and at J to 2 bases, leaving 6 bases not matched to a gene. Germline V gives CDR1 NNHDY, CDR2 SYVADS. The CDR3 here is CASTRDRDQNTLYF. The covered CDR3 bases are TGTGCCAGCACCCGGGACAGAGATCAAAAC.

This clone turned up a few times. At residue 11, the TCRdb amino acid sequence and the translated nucleotide sequence differ, so the protein here is the DNA translation. Gene names and germline refer to mouse. The read falls 3 residues short of the CDR3 end, and the missing part is taken from the germline J gene. The rearrangement links TRBV13-3 to TRBJ1-6, with D perhaps TRBD1 (6 bases). TRBJ1-6 is an open reading frame, and its role is uncertain. The germline gives CDR1 NNHDY, CDR2 SYVADS. The CDR3 has 14 amino acids. Trimming cost V 2 bases and J 10 bases, with 13 bases left between them. The CDR3 sequence: CASSEAQGGSPLYF. The CDR3 bases that were read are TGTGCCAGCAGTGAAGCACAGGGAGGGTCGCCC.

As for this clone: Each gene name is a mouse one. The read falls 4 residues short of the CDR3 end, and the missing part is taken from the germline J gene. Other DNA sequences in the same sample also yield this CDR3. This chain connects TRBV13-3 to TRBJ2-7; D might be TRBD1 (6 bases). CDR1 is NNHDY, CDR2 SYVADS, per germline. Trimming left V 0 bases short and J 0 bases short, with 10 bases between. This CDR3 is 15 amino acids long. The CDR3: CASSDARDNSYEQYF. The part of the CDR3 DNA that was read is TGTGCCAGCAGTGATGCGAGGGACAACTCCTAT.

As concerns this clone: Germline and genes here are mouse. Read data end 4 residues before the CDR3 end; the end is taken from the germline J gene. V and J are TRBV1 and TRBJ2-7, with TRBD2 identical over 8 bases. V was clipped by 0 bases and J by 3 bases; unmatched bases: 7. The CDR3 consists of 16 residues. Germline V gene lookup returns CDR1 NSQYPW and CDR2 LRSPGD (reference sequence). This chain's CDR3 is CTCSAEEGGRLYEQYF. The DNA read from the CDR3 is TGCACCTGCAGTGCAGAGGAGGGGGGGCGCCTCTAT.

Regarding this clone: Mouse gene names apply. The CDR3 end lies 4 residues beyond the end of the read and is filled in from the germline J gene. The V gene is TRBV14, the J gene TRBJ1-2; 8 bases agree with TRBD1. The CDR3 totals 13 residues. Per germline, CDR1 SGHDT and CDR2 FRDEAV. Germline trimming cut 5 bases from V and 4 bases from J; bases unmatched to any gene: 4. Incomplete CDR3 DNA: TGTGCCAGCAGCTCAGGGGGCGGCTCC. Translating it yields CASSSGGGS. The CDR3 in full is CASSSGGGSDYTF.

As regards this clone: The listed genes are named as in mouse. The observed sequence ends 4 residues before the CDR3 terminus, with the missing tail filled in from the germline J gene. J is TRBJ2-7 and V is TRBV13-2, with 8 bases fitting TRBD2. The CDR3 runs 15 residues. The V gene end was trimmed by 1 base and the J gene end by 3 bases; junction bases not matched to a gene: 6. The germline V gene encodes CDR1 NNHNN and CDR2 SYGAGS (reference sequence). Partial CDR3 DNA: TGTGCCAGCGGTGATAGCTGGGGGGCTTTCTAT. This codes for CASGDSWGAFY. The entire CDR3 protein is CASGDSWGAFYEQYF.

This clone was detected ten times or more. The genes are named according to mouse. The CDR3 end lies 4 residues beyond the end of the read and is filled in from the germline J gene. This sequence joins TRBV13-2 and TRBJ1-1, with a weak D call TRBD1 (6 bases). Trimming removed 3 bases at V and 0 bases at J, with 6 bases between. The germline CDR1 and CDR2 sequences are NNHNN and SYGAGS (reference sequence). This CDR3 region has 13 residues. The DNA read from the CDR3 is TGTGCCAGCGGTGGACAGGCAAACACA. Residues: CASGGQANT. In full, the CDR3 reads CASGGQANTEVFF.

This clone was found many times. Here the gene names and germline are mouse. The CDR3 extends 4 residues past the end of the read, so its final part is completed from the germline J gene. The chain employs TRBV1 and TRBJ2-2, with TRBD1 as a possible D gene (5 bases). Germline V gene lookup returns CDR1 NSQYPW and CDR2 LRSPGD (reference sequence). This CDR3 contains 15 residues. Trimming took 0 bases from V and 6 from J, leaving 11 bases between them. The sequenced part of the CDR3 DNA is TGCACCTGCAGTGCAGATCCAGGGAGGGCCGGG. Its translation is CTCSADPGRAG. Given in full, the CDR3 is CTCSADPGRAGQLYF.

Turning to this clone: Mouse names are used for the genes. The read terminates 4 residues ahead of where the CDR3 ends, so the germline J gene completes it. J is TRBJ1-4 and V is TRBV13-3, with TRBD1 as a possible D gene (6 bases). Germline CDR1 is NNHDY and CDR2 is SYVADS. V was pared by 0 bases and J by 4 bases, with 13 bases between. The CDR3 length is 16 residues. CDR3 region: CASSDAFGTINERLFF. The covered CDR3 bases are TGTGCCAGCAGTGATGCCTTCGGGACAATCAACGAA.

This clone was detected only a few times. Genes here carry mouse names. The CDR3 end falls 4 residues outside the read, so it is completed with the germline J gene. The chain joins TRBV19 to TRBJ1-2; possibly TRBD1 for D (5 bases). V gave up 2 bases and J gave up 0 bases, with 8 bases separating them. Germline V gene sequence: CDR1 FNHDT, CDR2 SITEND (reference sequence). This CDR3 comprises 14 residues. CDR3 amino acids: CASSIDSSNSDYTF. The sequenced CDR3 bases are TGTGCCAGCAGTATTGACAGCTCAAACTCC. Using reference TRBV19 and TRBJ1-2 for the parts outside the CDR3, the full variable domain is GGIITQTPKFLIGQEGQKLTLKCQQNFNHDTMYWYRQDSGKGLRLIYYSITENDLQKGDLSEGYDASREKKSSFSLTVTSAQKNEMAVFLCASSIDSSNSDYTFGSGTRLLVI.

The table lists this clone with a few counts. The genes and germline here are from mouse. The read is 4 residues too short to cover the CDR3 end, so that end is filled in from the germline J gene. The chain recombines TRBV1 with TRBJ2-1; 11 nucleotides match TRBD2. The germline gives CDR1 NSQYPW, CDR2 LRSPGD (reference sequence). The V gene end was trimmed by 6 bases and the J gene end by 1 base; junction bases not matched to a gene: 5. The CDR3 spans 16 residues. CDR3 DNA, as far as it was read: TGCACCTGCAGATCTGACTGGGGGGGGAACTATGCT. Translation: CTCRSDWGGNYA. The whole CDR3 sequence reads CTCRSDWGGNYAEQFF.

In its sample, this clone was seen a few times. The genes are named according to mouse. The read terminates 4 residues ahead of where the CDR3 ends, so the germline J gene completes it. This chain joins TRBV13-3 and TRBJ2-5; 9 nucleotides match TRBD1. This CDR3 is 15 amino acids long. Per germline, CDR1 NNHDY and CDR2 SYVADS. The part of the CDR3 DNA that was read is TGTGCCAGCAGTGAGGAGGACAGGGGAGAGGAC. Translation gives CASSEEDRGED. The complete CDR3 protein is CASSEEDRGEDTQYF.

As for this clone: Gene names and germline match the mouse. The read stops 4 residues short of the end of the CDR3; the missing end is completed from the germline J gene. The V call is TRBV19, the J call TRBJ2-4, with TRBD2 matching over 10 bases. From germline, CDR1 is FNHDT and CDR2 SITEND (reference sequence). This CDR3 region has 13 residues. Partial CDR3 DNA: TGTGCCAGCAGTGGGACTGGGGAAAAC. Residues: CASSGTGEN. In full, the CDR3 is CASSGTGENTLYF.

This clone was seen only a few times. Mouse gene names and germline throughout. The read ends 4 residues early relative to the CDR3; the germline J gene fills the gap. The genes are TRBV13-3 and TRBJ2-3, with 9 positions matching TRBD1. Germline-derived CDR1 and CDR2 are NNHDY and SYVADS. The CDR3 has 13 amino acids. The sequenced part of the CDR3 DNA is TGTGCCAGCATCCGGACAGGGGAAGAA. As protein: CASIRTGEE. From start to end, the CDR3 is CASIRTGEETLYF.

A remark on this clone: Gene names follow the mouse nomenclature. The sequence runs out 4 residues before the end of the CDR3; the remainder is reconstructed from the germline J gene. V and J are TRBV13-1 and TRBJ1-4; D remains unclear. This CDR3 contains 14 residues. The germline V gene has CDR1 NSHNY and CDR2 SYGAGN. The CDR3 region is CASSGTALPERLFF. CDR3 DNA (partial): TGTGCCAGCAGTGGAACAGCTCTCCCCGAA.

Regarding this clone: Genes and germline come from the mouse. CDR3 DNA, as far as it was read: TGTGCCAGCAGTGCGCAGGGGATGGCCCAAGAC. It yields the protein CASSAQGMAQD. In full, the CDR3 reads CASSAQGMAQDTQYF. The gene calls are TRBV13-3 and TRBJ2-5; maybe TRBD1 (6 bases). The CDR3 end is not reached by the read, which stops 4 residues before it; the germline J gene fills it in. In germline, CDR1 is NNHDY, CDR2 SYVADS. Trimming took off 3 bases at V and 2 bases at J, with 13 bases between the two ends. The CDR3 covers 15 residues.

Comment on this clone: Gene names and germline refer to mouse. The CDR3 end lies 4 residues beyond the end of the read and is filled in from the germline J gene. The gene calls are TRBV13-3 and TRBJ2-1, with TRBD1 identical over 9 bases. This CDR3 has 15 residues. J gave up 4 bases and V 1 base, and 3 bases lay outside the gene matches. Germline V gene data show CDR1 as NNHDY and CDR2 as SYVADS. The covered CDR3 bases are TGTGCCAGCAGTGATCACAGGGGGCGTTATGCT. Its protein is CASSDHRGRYA. The CDR3 reads in full as CASSDHRGRYAEQFF.

On this clone: Gene names are the mouse ones. The read stops 4 residues short of the end of the CDR3; the missing end is completed from the germline J gene. V gene TRBV13-3 combines with J gene TRBJ2-4, with 12 bases identical to TRBD2. Germline V gives CDR1 NNHDY, CDR2 SYVADS. The CDR3 sequence is 15 residues long. CDR3 bases read: TGTGCCAGCAGTTCCGGGACTGGGGGGACGAAC. Protein: CASSSGTGGTN. The complete CDR3 reads CASSSGTGGTNTLYF.

This clone was observed at least ten times. Mouse germline and gene names are used. The read falls 4 residues short of the CDR3 end, and the missing part is taken from the germline J gene. Additional DNA sequences in this sample encode the identical CDR3. The rearrangement links TRBV1 to TRBJ2-1; 13 bases align to TRBD2. Trimming cost V 1 base and J 3 bases; bases outside gene matches: 0. CDR3 length: 16 amino acids. Germline values: CDR1 NSQYPW, CDR2 LRSPGD (reference sequence). The sequenced part of the CDR3 DNA is TGCACCTGCAGTGCAGGGGACTGGGGGGGCTATGCT. It translates to CTCSAGDWGGYA. The entire CDR3 is CTCSAGDWGGYAEQFF.

As regards this clone: The junction departs from the called germline gene at one end, perhaps through a read error. The gene names given are mouse names. The read falls 4 residues short of the CDR3 end, and the missing part is taken from the germline J gene. V and J are TRBV31 and TRBJ1-4, with 10 nucleotides matching TRBD1. Germline V gives CDR1 GKSSPN, CDR2 SITVG. This CDR3 comprises 15 residues. The sequenced CDR3 bases are TGTACCTGGAGTCAGGGACAGGGGAGCAACGAA. Residues: CTWSQGQGSNE. The CDR3 in its entirety is CTWSQGQGSNERLFF.

Only a few counts were recorded for this clone. The listed TCRdb protein conflicts with the DNA translation at residue 10, and the protein shown is translated directly from the DNA. The gene symbols are mouse symbols. The read finishes 3 residues shy of the CDR3 end, and the germline J gene is used to complete it. The chain employs TRBV19 and TRBJ1-3, with 7 bases identical to TRBD1. The V segment lost 6 bases and the J segment 7 bases; nucleotides outside the gene matches: 7. The CDR3 spans 13 residues. Looked up from germline, CDR1 is FNHDT and CDR2 is SITEND (reference sequence). The covered CDR3 bases are TGTGCCAGCACCTCGACGACAGGGAATACG. Amino acids: CASTSTTGNT. The entire CDR3 reads CASTSTTGNTLYF. The complete variable domain, with remaining parts taken from reference TRBV19 and TRBJ1-3, reads GGIITQTPKFLIGQEGQKLTLKCQQNFNHDTMYWYRQDSGKGLRLIYYSITENDLQKGDLSEGYDASREKKSSFSLTVTSAQKNEMAVFLCASTSTTGNTLYFGEGSRLIVV.